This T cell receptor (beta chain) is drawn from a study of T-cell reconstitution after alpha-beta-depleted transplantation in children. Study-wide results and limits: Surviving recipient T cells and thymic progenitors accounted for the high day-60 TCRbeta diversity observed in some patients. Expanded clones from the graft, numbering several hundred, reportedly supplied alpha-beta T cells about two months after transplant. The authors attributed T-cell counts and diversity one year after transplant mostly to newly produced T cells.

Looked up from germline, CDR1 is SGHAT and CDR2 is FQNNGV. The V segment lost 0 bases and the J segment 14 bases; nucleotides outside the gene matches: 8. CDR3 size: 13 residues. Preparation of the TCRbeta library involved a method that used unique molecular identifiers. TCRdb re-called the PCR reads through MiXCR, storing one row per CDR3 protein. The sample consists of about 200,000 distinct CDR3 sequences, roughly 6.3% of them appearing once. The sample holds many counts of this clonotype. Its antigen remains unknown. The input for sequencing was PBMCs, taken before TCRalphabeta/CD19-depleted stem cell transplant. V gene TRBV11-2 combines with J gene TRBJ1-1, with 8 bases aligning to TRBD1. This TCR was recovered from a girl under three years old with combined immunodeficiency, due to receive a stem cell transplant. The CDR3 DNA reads TGTGCCAGCAGCTTAGAGGGGCCGAACAGGGGGTTCTTT. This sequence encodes CASSLEGPNRGFF.